These 28 T cell receptor beta chains came from one sample sequenced in a study of cytomegalovirus exposure and HLA in healthy donors. The PCR used 60 Vbeta and 13 Jbeta primers. TCRdb keeps only in-frame clones here, not all; method: immunoSEQ multiplex PCR. The repertoire holds tens of thousands of clones, with roughly four fifths as singletons. Sequencing was done on a sample of PBMCs. All receptors come from a man in his forties or fifties in good health and CMV-seronegative.

The chain has TRBV29-1 and TRBJ2-1; possibly TRBD2 for D (5 bases). V gave up 7 bases and J gave up 0 bases, with 16 bases separating them. The CDR3 consists of 15 residues. Germline CDR1 and CDR2: SQVTM and ANQGSEA. The CDR3, as DNA: TGCAGCGACTTGGAGGCTTCATCCTCCTACAATGAGCAGTTCTTC. Its translation is CSDLEASSSYNEQFF.

The rearrangement links TRBV9 to TRBJ1-2; TRBD1 might be the D (5 bases). The CDR3 covers 14 residues. Trimming removed 1 base at V and 3 bases at J, with 10 bases between. The V gene's germline CDR1 is SGDLS and CDR2 YYNGEE. DNA of the CDR3: TGTGCCAGCAGCGTATATGGGGGGGACTATGGCTACACCTTC. It translates to CASSVYGGDYGYTF.

The chain employs TRBV14 and TRBJ2-1; maybe TRBD2 (6 bases). Germline assignment: CDR1 SGHDN and CDR2 FVKESK. The CDR3 spans 17 residues. The V gene lost 4 bases and the J gene lost 0 bases, with 16 bases spanning the gap. CDR3 loop: CASSPHRDSYSYNEQFF. In DNA, the CDR3 is TGTGCCAGCAGCCCCCACCGGGACTCATACTCCTACAATGAGCAGTTCTTC.

The chain recombines TRBV7-3 with TRBJ1-4; 8 nucleotides agree with TRBD1. Per the germline V gene, CDR1 is SGHTA and CDR2 is FQGTGA. V gave up 10 bases and J gave up 7 bases; unmatched junction bases: 8. The CDR3 contains 13 residues. As DNA, the CDR3 is TGTGCCACCCAGGGGGCAAGGGTTGAAAAACTGTTTTTT. It translates to CATQGARVEKLFF.

The chain joins TRBV27 to TRBJ2-2; 13 bases fit TRBD2. Germline V gene lookup returns CDR1 MNHEY and CDR2 SMNVEV (reference sequence). With V trimmed by 3 bases and J by 4 bases, 5 bases remained unmatched. CDR3 length equals 17 residues. The chain's CDR3 is CASSFLRLAGGTGELFF. CDR3 DNA: TGTGCCAGCAGTTTCCTCAGACTAGCGGGGGGCACCGGGGAGCTGTTTTTT.

The CDR3 loop reads CASSSRQGASDTQYF. The DNA of the CDR3 is TGCGCCAGCAGCTCTAGACAGGGGGCGTCAGATACGCAGTATTTT. This chain uses TRBV5-1 with TRBJ2-3, with TRBD1 matching over 10 bases. CDR1 is SGHRS, CDR2 YFSETQ, per germline. The CDR3 covers 15 residues. With V trimmed by 3 bases and J by 4 bases, 5 bases remained unmatched.

This chain links TRBV28 with TRBJ2-3; 13 bases are shared with TRBD2. CDR1 and CDR2 (germline): MDHEN, SYDVKM. V dropped 5 bases and J dropped 2; count of bases not matched to a gene: 4. The CDR3 is 16 amino acids. The CDR3 here is CASSLGLAGYTDTQYF. The CDR3 coding sequence is TGTGCCAGCAGTCTGGGACTAGCGGGATACACAGATACGCAGTATTTT.

This chain connects TRBV11-2 to TRBJ2-3; 8 positions match TRBD2. This CDR3 region has 17 residues. Trimming cost V 0 bases and J 4 bases; bases outside gene matches: 9. Germline values: CDR1 SGHAT, CDR2 FQNNGV. The CDR3 sequence is CASSLEGLAGYPDTQYF. DNA of the CDR3: TGTGCCAGCAGCTTAGAAGGGTTAGCGGGATACCCAGATACGCAGTATTTT.

V gene TRBV11-2 combines with J gene TRBJ2-1, with 8 positions matching TRBD1. The CDR3 is 16 residues long. Germline CDR1 SGHAT, CDR2 FQNNGV. J lost 2 bases, V lost 5 bases, and 8 bases had no gene match. CDR3 loop: CASSPTTGDAYNEQFF. In DNA form, the CDR3 reads TGTGCCAGCAGCCCGACGACAGGGGACGCCTACAATGAGCAGTTCTTC.

This clone was counted at least ten times. The V and J genes are TRBV27 and TRBJ2-2; TRBD2 matches 9 bases. The CDR3 consists of 15 residues. The germline CDR1 and CDR2 sequences are MNHEY and SMNVEV (reference sequence). Trimming took 3 bases from V and 4 from J; bases not matched to a gene: 3. The CDR3 sequence: CASSFSGRATGELFF. CDR3 nucleotides: TGTGCCAGCAGTTTTAGCGGGAGAGCCACCGGGGAGCTGTTTTTT.

The count of this clone is one. J is TRBJ1-2 and V is TRBV6-4, with a tentative D call TRBD1 (5 bases). CDR1 MRHNA and CDR2 SNTAGT come from the germline V gene. The length of the CDR3 is 12 residues. Trimming left V 3 bases short and J 10 bases short, with 12 bases between. The CDR3: CASSESDGHYTF. The CDR3 DNA sequence: TGTGCCAGCAGTGAGTCGGACGGACACTACACCTTC.

V gene TRBV9 combines with J gene TRBJ2-1; TRBD2 aligns across 14 bases. The CDR3 consists of 17 residues. Looked up from germline, CDR1 is SGDLS and CDR2 is YYNGEE. Germline trimming cut 3 bases from V and 6 bases from J; bases unmatched to any gene: 8. CDR3 loop: CASSAARGLAGGNEQFF. CDR3 bases: TGTGCCAGCAGCGCGGCCCGAGGACTAGCGGGAGGCAATGAGCAGTTCTTC.

The chain links TRBV19 to TRBJ2-3; D call uncertain. The CDR3 spans 14 residues. Trimming left V 2 bases short and J 2 bases short, with 8 bases between. Looked up from germline, CDR1 is LNHDA and CDR2 is SQIVND (reference sequence). The CDR3 coding sequence is TGTGCCAGTAGTATATTAGCAATCACAGATACGCAGTATTTT. Translation gives CASSILAITDTQYF.

The V and J genes are TRBV10-3 and TRBJ1-2, with 8 bases identical to TRBD1. The CDR3 length is 14 residues. With V trimmed by 4 bases and J by 5 bases, 6 bases remained unmatched. The V gene's germline CDR1 is ENHRY and CDR2 SYGVKD. The CDR3 spells CAISALTGEYGYTF. The CDR3 DNA follows: TGTGCCATCAGTGCCCTGACAGGGGAGTATGGCTACACCTTC.

The chain has TRBV28 and TRBJ1-5; D may be TRBD1 (5 bases). V lost 2 bases and J 3 bases, leaving 17 bases between the germline ends. Germline-derived CDR1 and CDR2 are MDHEN and SYDVKM. The CDR3 length is 17 residues. The CDR3 here is CASSLLESGIVNQPQHF. The DNA of the CDR3 is TGTGCCAGCAGTTTACTAGAGTCAGGGATAGTCAATCAGCCCCAGCATTTT.

The V gene is TRBV7-9, the J gene TRBJ2-7; maybe TRBD2 (8 bases). The CDR3 sequence is 17 residues long. Trimming removed 5 bases at V and 5 bases at J, with 25 bases between. CDR1 is SEHNR, CDR2 FQNEAQ, per germline (reference sequence). CDR3 nucleotides: TGTGCCAGCAGCCCATACGGGACAGCGGGAGAAGTCGACGAGCAGTACTTC. Translation gives CASSPYGTAGEVDEQYF.

V usage is TRBV6-5 and J usage is TRBJ2-2, with a possible D match to TRBD1 (5 bases). CDR1 is MNHEY and CDR2 is SVGAGI in the germline V gene. V was shortened by 3 bases and J by 1 base, with 9 bases between the two germline ends. The CDR3 is made up of 15 amino acids. This chain's CDR3 is CASSYAQGNTGELFF. CDR3 bases: TGTGCCAGCAGTTATGCGCAGGGGAACACCGGGGAGCTGTTTTTT.

J is TRBJ2-7 and V is TRBV2; D possibly corresponds to TRBD1 (6 bases). The germline V and J ends were trimmed by 7 bases and 3 bases, with 16 bases remaining between them. Germline lookup yields CDR1 SNHLY and CDR2 FYNNEI. This CDR3 has 14 amino acids. The CDR3 nucleotides are TGTGCCAGCACTCGCAGGGGTCAGGACTACGAGCAGTACTTC. Amino acid sequence: CASTRRGQDYEQYF.

Points on this clone: One junction end disagrees with the germline gene, perhaps due to a read error. V gene TRBV7-9 combines with J gene TRBJ2-7; 9 nucleotides match TRBD2. The V gene's germline CDR1 is SEHNR and CDR2 FQNEAQ (reference sequence). CDR3 length equals 15 residues. The DNA of the CDR3 is TGTTCCAGCAGCTTAAGGGCGGGAGGGCTCCACGAGCAGTACTTC. Translating it yields CSSSLRAGGLHEQYF.

A remark on this clone: The identical CDR3 is also encoded by other nucleotide sequences in the sample. This sequence joins TRBV28 and TRBJ2-1; 10 bases align to TRBD2. From germline, CDR1 is MDHEN and CDR2 SYDVKM. The CDR3 consists of 15 residues. The V gene end was trimmed by 7 bases and the J gene end by 4 bases; junction bases not matched to a gene: 7. The CDR3: CASTPGTSVYNEQFF. The CDR3 DNA sequence: TGTGCCAGCACGCCGGGGACTAGCGTATACAATGAGCAGTTCTTC.

The V and J genes are TRBV25-1 and TRBJ2-7, with 14 bases matching TRBD2. Germline CDR1 reads MGHDK; CDR2 reads SYGVNS. Germline trimming cut 5 bases from V and 1 base from J; bases unmatched to any gene: 10. The CDR3 is made up of 18 amino acids. CDR3 nucleotides: TGTGCCAGCAGTCCCCCGGGACTAGCGGGAGTAGGTTCCTACGAGCAGTACTTC. It codes for CASSPPGLAGVGSYEQYF.

CDR3 coding DNA: TGTGCCAGCAGTCCCCTTCAGGGCGGCGGGAGCACCTACGAGCAGTACTTC. It is translated as CASSPLQGGGSTYEQYF. The chain employs TRBV25-1 and TRBJ2-7; 7 bases match TRBD2. This CDR3 is 17 amino acids long. Trimming at V came to 5 bases and at J to 2 bases, leaving 15 bases not matched to a gene. Germline V lookup: CDR1 MGHDK, CDR2 SYGVNS.

This clone was seen only a few times. One end of the junction is discordant with germline, which a read error may explain. The chain combines TRBV9 with TRBJ2-2, with unresolved D. The CDR3 runs 14 residues. Germline V gives CDR1 SGDLS, CDR2 YYNGEE. The CDR3 DNA follows: TGTGCCAGCAGCGTAGCGTCTACCACCCGGGAGCTGTTTTTT. Its protein product is CASSVASTTRELFF. The complete variable domain, with remaining parts taken from reference TRBV9 and TRBJ2-2, reads DSGVTQTPKHLITATGQRVTLRCSPRSGDLSVYWYQQSLDQGLQFLIQYYNGEERAKGNILERFSAQQFPDLHSELNLSSLELGDSALYFCASSVASTTRELFFGEGSRLTVL.

The gene calls are TRBV9 and TRBJ1-2; TRBD1 is a possible D gene (6 bases). V dropped 3 bases and J dropped 7 bases, with 19 bases sitting between them. The CDR3 runs to 15 residues. Germline V gives CDR1 SGDLS, CDR2 YYNGEE. Here the CDR3 reads CASSARQALDGGYTF. CDR3 coding DNA: TGTGCCAGCAGCGCCCGACAGGCGCTGGATGGTGGCTACACCTTC.

This clone has just one count. V is TRBV5-5 and J is TRBJ1-2, with 8 bases that match TRBD1. The CDR3 runs 15 residues. With V trimmed by 1 base and J by 1 base, 3 bases remained unmatched. Looked up from germline, CDR1 is SGHKS and CDR2 is YYEKEE (reference sequence). Written as DNA, the CDR3 is TGTGCCAGCAGCTTGTCCGGACAGGGTAACTATGGCTACACCTTC. Translated, it gives CASSLSGQGNYGYTF.

The gene calls are TRBV28 and TRBJ1-1; no definite D call. The germline V gene encodes CDR1 MDHEN and CDR2 SYDVKM. Trimming left V 3 bases short and J 6 bases short, with 17 bases between. The CDR3 extends over 15 amino acids. Written as DNA, the CDR3 is TGTGCCAGCAGTTTCCGGGGTGGTCTATCGCCTGAAGCTTTCTTT. It translates to CASSFRGGLSPEAFF. The full variable domain, completed using reference TRBV28 and TRBJ1-1, is DVKVTQSSRYLVKRTGEKVFLECVQDMDHENMFWYRQDPGLGLRLIYFSYDVKMKEKGDIPEGYSVSREKKERFSLILESASTNQTSMYLCASSFRGGLSPEAFFGQGTRLTVV.

The chain joins TRBV5-8 to TRBJ2-1; 9 bases are a match to TRBD2. Trimming took 0 bases from V and 6 from J; bases not matched to a gene: 4. The CDR3 is 15 amino acids. Germline loops: CDR1 SGHTS, CDR2 YDEGEE. The CDR3: CASSLAGREGNEQFF. CDR3 coding DNA: TGTGCCAGCAGCTTGGCCGGGCGGGAGGGCAATGAGCAGTTCTTC.

This chain joins TRBV7-3 and TRBJ1-5, with D possibly TRBD1 on 5 matching bases. The germline gives CDR1 SGHTA, CDR2 FQGTGA. The CDR3 consists of 16 residues. With 2 bases removed from V and 6 bases from J, the gap between germline ends came to 17 bases. CDR3 DNA: TGTGCCAGCAGCTTACCCAGGGAAATACTCCGTCAGCCCCAGCATTTT. Protein: CASSLPREILRQPQHF. Full variable domain (missing parts from reference TRBV7-3 and TRBJ1-5): GAGVSQTPSNKVTEKGKYVELRCDPISGHTALYWYRQSLGQGPEFLIYFQGTGAADDSGLPNDRFFAVRPEGSVSTLKIQRTERGDSAVYLCASSLPREILRQPQHFGDGTRLSIL.